A selection of T cell receptor beta chains follows, all from one sample in a study of cytomegalovirus exposure and HLA in healthy donors. Clones were read by immunoSEQ multiplex PCR, and TCRdb kept only the in-frame ones, dropping some. The data contain more than 150,000 clones, about 90% of them singletons. The sequenced sample was PBMCs. Receptors were obtained from a girl less than two years old in good health and CMV-seronegative. Both conserved end residues are part of each CDR3. A D gene is named only where the DNA matches it firmly. Expanded clones get a size class; other rows say once, few or many, or leave the size out.

d_gene: -; abundance: -; j_gene: TRBJ1-1; v_gene: TRBV19; CDR3aa: CASSIFGGDPEAFF; CDR3nt: TGTGCCAGTAGTATATTTGGGGGGGACCCTGAAGCTTTCTTT
d_gene: -; abundance: -; j_gene: TRBJ1-5; v_gene: TRBV5-1; CDR3aa: CASSGREGNQPQHF; CDR3nt: TGCGCCAGCAGCGGCAGGGAGGGCAATCAGCCCCAGCATTTT
d_gene: TRBD2; abundance: -; j_gene: TRBJ2-3; v_gene: TRBV7-2; CDR3aa: CASSLGLAGSDTQYF; CDR3nt: TGTGCCAGCAGCCTGGGACTAGCGGGATCAGATACGCAGTATTTT
d_gene: TRBD2; abundance: once; j_gene: TRBJ2-1; v_gene: TRBV5-8; CDR3aa: CASSRRGGYNEQFF; CDR3nt: TGTGCCAGCAGCCGGCGGGGGGGCTACAATGAGCAGTTCTTC
d_gene: -; abundance: -; j_gene: TRBJ2-2; v_gene: TRBV7-2; CDR3aa: CASREVADTGELFF; CDR3nt: TGTGCCAGCAGGGAGGTGGCGGACACCGGGGAGCTGTTTTTT
d_gene: TRBD2; abundance: -; j_gene: TRBJ2-1; v_gene: TRBV7-6; CDR3aa: CASGGGPLPYNEQFF; CDR3nt: TGTGCCAGCGGCGGGGGGCCCCTCCCCTACAATGAGCAGTTCTTC
d_gene: -; abundance: -; j_gene: TRBJ1-1; v_gene: TRBV29-1; CDR3aa: CSVERHTEAFF; CDR3nt: TGCAGCGTTGAGAGGCACACTGAAGCTTTCTTT
d_gene: TRBD1; abundance: once; j_gene: TRBJ2-4; v_gene: TRBV10-2; CDR3aa: CASSGLGDRERLAKNIQYF; CDR3nt: TGCGCCAGCAGCGGGCTTGGAGACAGGGAACGTTTAGCCAAAAACATTCAGTACTTC
d_gene: TRBD2; abundance: -; j_gene: TRBJ2-1; v_gene: TRBV14; CDR3aa: CASSQGGRTNDEQFF; CDR3nt: TGTGCCAGCAGCCAAGGCGGGAGGACGAACGATGAGCAGTTCTTC
d_gene: TRBD1; abundance: -; j_gene: TRBJ2-7; v_gene: TRBV6-1; CDR3aa: CASSAQGADEQYF; CDR3nt: TGCGCCAGCAGCGCTCAGGGGGCTGACGAGCAGTACTTC
d_gene: -; abundance: -; j_gene: TRBJ1-1; v_gene: TRBV5-1; CDR3aa: CASSLAVVRLNTEAFF; CDR3nt: TGCGCCAGCAGCTTGGCAGTAGTCAGGCTGAACACTGAAGCTTTCTTT
d_gene: -; abundance: -; j_gene: TRBJ2-2; v_gene: TRBV5-1; CDR3aa: CASSSGQGGYTGELFF; CDR3nt: TGCGCCAGCAGCTCAGGACAGGGAGGGTACACCGGGGAGCTGTTTTTT
d_gene: -; abundance: -; j_gene: TRBJ2-2; v_gene: TRBV7-8; CDR3aa: CASSLEGGTNTGELFF; CDR3nt: TGTGCCAGCAGCTTAGAGGGGGGGACGAACACCGGGGAGCTGTTTTTT
d_gene: TRBD2; abundance: -; j_gene: TRBJ2-7; v_gene: TRBV7-9; CDR3aa: CSSGTIWNYEQYF; CDR3nt: TGTTCCAGCGGGACTATATGGAACTACGAGCAGTACTTC
d_gene: TRBD2; abundance: -; j_gene: TRBJ2-5; v_gene: TRBV7-6; CDR3aa: CASSLGLAGGLETQYF; CDR3nt: TGTGCCAGCAGCTTAGGACTAGCGGGAGGGTTAGAGACCCAGTACTTC
d_gene: TRBD2; abundance: -; j_gene: TRBJ2-4; v_gene: TRBV25-1; CDR3aa: CASSDFTSGKDIQYF; CDR3nt: TGTGCCAGCAGTGATTTTACTAGCGGGAAGGACATTCAGTACTTC
d_gene: -; abundance: -; j_gene: TRBJ2-1; v_gene: TRBV9; CDR3aa: CASSVAGVASIHEQFF; CDR3nt: TGTGCCAGCAGCGTAGCTGGGGTCGCTAGCATCCATGAGCAGTTCTTC
d_gene: TRBD1; abundance: -; j_gene: TRBJ2-1; v_gene: TRBV2; CDR3aa: CASSGDRGRFQFF; CDR3nt: TGTGCCAGCAGTGGGGACAGGGGGCGCTTCCAGTTCTTC
d_gene: -; abundance: -; j_gene: TRBJ1-6; v_gene: TRBV30; CDR3aa: CAWSEPYYSPLHF; CDR3nt: TGTGCCTGGAGTGAGCCCTACTATTCACCCCTCCACTTT
d_gene: TRBD1; abundance: -; j_gene: TRBJ1-4; v_gene: TRBV10-3; CDR3aa: CAPALKDRGREEKLFF; CDR3nt: TGTGCCCCAGCGTTAAAGGACAGGGGGCGCGAAGAAAAACTGTTTTTT
d_gene: TRBD1; abundance: -; j_gene: TRBJ1-1; v_gene: TRBV9; CDR3aa: CASSSRTGGNTEAFF; CDR3nt: TGTGCCAGCAGCTCCCGGACAGGGGGTAATACTGAAGCTTTCTTT
d_gene: -; abundance: -; j_gene: TRBJ1-1; v_gene: TRBV19; CDR3aa: CASSILAGAFMNTEAFF; CDR3nt: TGTGCCAGTAGTATATTGGCGGGGGCATTCATGAACACTGAAGCTTTCTTT
d_gene: TRBD1; abundance: -; j_gene: TRBJ1-5; v_gene: TRBV30; CDR3aa: CAWSLSGTGVQPQHF; CDR3nt: TGTGCCTGGAGCCTCTCCGGGACAGGGGTTCAGCCCCAGCATTTT
d_gene: TRBD1; abundance: -; j_gene: TRBJ2-7; v_gene: TRBV19; CDR3aa: CASSTTGGGTYEQYF; CDR3nt: TGTGCCAGTAGTACGACAGGGGGGGGAACCTACGAGCAGTACTTC
d_gene: TRBD1; abundance: -; j_gene: TRBJ1-2; v_gene: TRBV5-1; CDR3aa: CASSLDRNRGNGYTF; CDR3nt: TGCGCCAGCAGCTTGGACCGGAACAGGGGAAATGGCTACACCTTC
d_gene: TRBD1; abundance: -; j_gene: TRBJ1-6; v_gene: TRBV29-1; CDR3aa: CSVWDREPGRPNSPLHF; CDR3nt: TGCAGCGTTTGGGACAGGGAGCCCGGACGTCCCAATTCACCCCTCCACTTT
d_gene: TRBD1; abundance: -; j_gene: TRBJ2-7; v_gene: TRBV30; CDR3aa: CAWTSGQGGYEQYF; CDR3nt: TGTGCCTGGACCTCGGGACAGGGTGGGTACGAGCAGTACTTC
d_gene: -; abundance: -; j_gene: TRBJ2-3; v_gene: TRBV30; CDR3aa: CAWSVPTRGRDTQYF; CDR3nt: TGTGCCTGGAGTGTGCCCACGAGAGGGCGAGATACGCAGTATTTT
d_gene: -; abundance: -; j_gene: TRBJ2-5; v_gene: TRBV29-1; CDR3aa: CSVEGGPRAQETQYF; CDR3nt: TGCAGCGTTGAAGGGGGGCCACGTGCCCAAGAGACCCAGTACTTC
d_gene: -; abundance: -; j_gene: TRBJ1-2; v_gene: TRBV27; CDR3aa: CASRGADGYTF; CDR3nt: TGTGCCAGCAGGGGGGCGGATGGCTACACCTTC
d_gene: TRBD2; abundance: -; j_gene: TRBJ2-5; v_gene: TRBV2; CDR3aa: CASSGTMTSGNTQETQYF; CDR3nt: TGTGCCAGCAGTGGCACGATGACTAGCGGGAATACTCAAGAGACCCAGTACTTC
d_gene: -; abundance: -; j_gene: TRBJ2-1; v_gene: TRBV13; CDR3aa: CASSLGLLARNEQFF; CDR3nt: TGTGCCAGCAGCTTAGGCCTCCTAGCTCGTAATGAGCAGTTCTTC
d_gene: -; abundance: -; j_gene: TRBJ2-3; v_gene: TRBV9; CDR3aa: CASSVAPKGGTDTQYF; CDR3nt: TGTGCCAGCAGCGTAGCCCCCAAGGGGGGCACAGATACGCAGTATTTT
d_gene: -; abundance: once; j_gene: TRBJ1-2; v_gene: TRBV6-5; CDR3aa: CASRVRGLDYGYTF; CDR3nt: TGTGCCAGCAGAGTTAGGGGATTGGACTATGGCTACACCTTC
d_gene: -; abundance: once; j_gene: TRBJ2-7; v_gene: TRBV1; CDR3aa: CTSSPGQGNNEQYF; CDR3nt: TGCACCAGCAGCCCTGGACAGGGAAACAACGAGCAGTACTTC
d_gene: -; abundance: -; j_gene: TRBJ2-7; v_gene: TRBV30; CDR3aa: CAWRQVSHEQYF; CDR3nt: TGTGCCTGGAGGCAGGTGTCCCACGAGCAGTACTTC
d_gene: -; abundance: -; j_gene: TRBJ1-1; v_gene: TRBV23-1; CDR3aa: CASSQRPGNKTEAFF; CDR3nt: TGCGCCAGCAGTCAACGCCCGGGTAATAAGACTGAAGCTTTCTTT
d_gene: -; abundance: -; j_gene: TRBJ2-6; v_gene: TRBV6-5; CDR3aa: CASSYSGGSGANVLTF; CDR3nt: TGTGCCAGCAGTTACTCCGGGGGTTCCGGGGCCAACGTCCTGACTTTC
d_gene: TRBD1; abundance: -; j_gene: TRBJ2-6; v_gene: TRBV4-1; CDR3aa: CASSQGDRRSSGANVLTF; CDR3nt: TGCGCCAGCAGCCAAGGGGACAGGAGGAGCTCTGGGGCCAACGTCCTGACTTTC
d_gene: -; abundance: -; j_gene: TRBJ1-3; v_gene: TRBV6-6; CDR3aa: CASSYSGLSSGNTIYF; CDR3nt: TGTGCCAGCAGTTATTCAGGGTTAAGCTCTGGAAACACCATATATTTT
d_gene: -; abundance: -; j_gene: TRBJ2-7; v_gene: TRBV25-1; CDR3aa: CASSAQVSYEQYF; CDR3nt: TGTGCCAGCAGTGCTCAGGTTTCCTACGAGCAGTACTTC
d_gene: TRBD1; abundance: once; j_gene: TRBJ1-3; v_gene: TRBV5-4; CDR3aa: CASRAAGTGSGNTIYF; CDR3nt: TGTGCCAGCAGGGCAGCCGGGACAGGCTCTGGAAACACCATATATTTT
d_gene: -; abundance: -; j_gene: TRBJ2-1; v_gene: TRBV7-2; CDR3aa: CASSLVEQFF; CDR3nt: TGTGCCAGCAGCTTAGTAGAGCAGTTCTTC
d_gene: TRBD1; abundance: -; j_gene: TRBJ1-2; v_gene: TRBV19; CDR3aa: CASSRRTGRDNYGYTF; CDR3nt: TGTGCCAGTAGCCGTCGGACAGGGAGGGATAACTATGGCTACACCTTC
d_gene: -; abundance: once; j_gene: TRBJ2-3; v_gene: TRBV10-2; CDR3aa: CASSEFHTDTQYF; CDR3nt: TGCGCCAGCAGTGAGTTCCACACAGATACGCAGTATTTT
d_gene: -; abundance: -; j_gene: TRBJ1-6; v_gene: TRBV19; CDR3aa: CASSKGGDSPLHF; CDR3nt: TGTGCCAGTAGTAAGGGGGGGGATTCACCCCTCCACTTT
d_gene: TRBD2; abundance: -; j_gene: TRBJ2-7; v_gene: TRBV2; CDR3aa: CASRPLAGAPSSEQYF; CDR3nt: TGTGCCAGCAGGCCCCTAGCGGGGGCCCCTTCGAGCGAGCAGTACTTC
d_gene: TRBD1; abundance: -; j_gene: TRBJ1-1; v_gene: TRBV2; CDR3aa: CASRRQGDTEAFF; CDR3nt: TGTGCCAGCAGGAGACAGGGCGACACTGAAGCTTTCTTT
d_gene: TRBD1; abundance: -; j_gene: TRBJ2-2; v_gene: TRBV29-1; CDR3aa: CSVLDRSVGELFF; CDR3nt: TGCAGCGTTTTGGACAGGTCGGTCGGGGAGCTGTTTTTT
d_gene: TRBD1; abundance: -; j_gene: TRBJ1-2; v_gene: TRBV19; CDR3aa: CASSTGTGLDGYTF; CDR3nt: TGTGCCAGTAGTACCGGGACAGGGCTGGATGGCTACACCTTC
d_gene: -; abundance: -; j_gene: TRBJ1-5; v_gene: TRBV18; CDR3aa: CASSPGRVNQPQHF; CDR3nt: TGTGCCAGCTCACCCGGGAGAGTGAATCAGCCCCAGCATTTT
d_gene: -; abundance: -; j_gene: TRBJ2-7; v_gene: TRBV4-1; CDR3aa: CASSQKQALYEQYF; CDR3nt: TGCGCCAGCAGCCAAAAACAGGCCCTTTACGAGCAGTACTTC
d_gene: -; abundance: few; j_gene: TRBJ1-1; v_gene: TRBV7-2; CDR3aa: CASSKQVNTEAFF; CDR3nt: TGTGCCAGCAGTAAACAGGTGAACACTGAAGCTTTCTTT
d_gene: TRBD2; abundance: -; j_gene: TRBJ2-2; v_gene: TRBV2; CDR3aa: CASSERPWGSGRPNTGELFF; CDR3nt: TGTGCCAGCAGTGAAAGGCCCTGGGGAAGCGGGAGGCCAAACACCGGGGAGCTGTTTTTT